The sequence of this T cell receptor beta chain was determined in a study of blood T cell repertoires in COVID-19. Across the study: Sites in the United States, Italy and Spain provided acute and convalescent COVID-19 samples. From T cells, B-cell-depleted T cells, or PBMCs came the material, which was cDNA or gDNA.

CDR1 is SGHNT and CDR2 is YENEEA in the germline V gene. This CDR3 spans 16 amino acids. Deletions cut 5 bases from V and 2 bases from J, with 16 bases between. Clones were read by immunoSEQ multiplex PCR, and TCRdb kept only the in-frame ones, dropping some. The data contain approximately 260,000 clones, around 83% of them singletons. This sequence originates from a man aged 18 to 30 with active or convalescent COVID-19. The chain joins TRBV11-3 to TRBJ2-1, with TRBD1 as a possible D gene (5 bases). The specimen sequenced was peripheral blood. As DNA, the CDR3 is TGTGCCAGCAGCCCCGGGCAGGACATTACCTACAATGAGCAGTTCTTC. It encodes CASSPGQDITYNEQFF.